Below, 5 T cell receptor beta chains from the same sample are listed, as sequenced in a study of cytomegalovirus exposure and HLA in healthy donors. The PCR used 60 Vbeta and 13 Jbeta primers. Using immunoSEQ multiplex PCR, the repertoire was profiled, and TCRdb retains in-frame clones only, with some absent. This repertoire shows 180,000 or so clones, about four fifths found once; its top ten account for about 3.1%. Sequencing input: PBMCs. Receptors originate from a female donor in good health and CMV-seronegative.

The chain combines TRBV18 with TRBJ2-1; TRBD1 is a possible D gene (6 bases). Germline CDR1 and CDR2: KGHSH and LQKENI. The V and J ends lost 4 bases and 9 bases respectively, with 19 bases between them. CDR3 length: 15 amino acids. As DNA, the CDR3 is TGTGCCAGCTCACGAAAAGGGGGAAGTGAGGTTGAGCAGTTCTTC. Translation gives CASSRKGGSEVEQFF.

The V call is TRBV29-1, the J call TRBJ2-1, with D perhaps matching TRBD2 (6 bases). The CDR3 is 13 amino acids. Germline V gene data show CDR1 as SQVTM and CDR2 as ANQGSEA. The ends were cut back, 8 bases at V and 7 bases at J, with 18 bases in the middle. The CDR3 loop is CSSRRDSGNEQFF. As DNA, the CDR3 is TGCAGCTCACGGCGGGATAGCGGAAATGAGCAGTTCTTC.

This clone was counted only a few times. V usage is TRBV10-3 and J usage is TRBJ1-2; D perhaps matches TRBD1 (5 bases). Trimming removed 2 bases from V and 4 bases from J, with 11 bases in between. This CDR3 is built from 14 residues. Germline CDR1 reads ENHRY; CDR2 reads SYGVKD. The CDR3 loop is CAISELRQLYGYTF. As DNA, the CDR3 is TGTGCCATCAGTGAGCTCAGACAGCTCTATGGCTACACCTTC.

The chain is built from TRBV28 and TRBJ1-4; D remains ambiguous. This CDR3 contains 14 residues. Germline V gene data show CDR1 as MDHEN and CDR2 as SYDVKM. The germline V and J ends were trimmed by 7 bases and 2 bases, with 11 bases remaining between them. In DNA, the CDR3 is TGTGCCAGCACGGGTCCTGGGACTAATGAAAAACTGTTTTTT. It yields the protein CASTGPGTNEKLFF.

This clone was observed a single time. The CDR3, as DNA: TGTGCCAGCAGTGCTATTAACACTGAAGCTTTCTTT. Residues: CASSAINTEAFF. The V call is TRBV7-9, the J call TRBJ1-1; no clear D. Germline V CDR1 and CDR2: SEHNR, FQNEAQ (reference sequence). The V end lost 6 bases, the J end lost 2 bases, and 7 bases lay between the germline ends. This CDR3 is 12 amino acids long.